The clone carrying this T cell receptor (beta chain) appeared a single time. What it binds is unknown. The data stem from a study of shared clonotypes between healthy human individuals. Sequencing was performed with immunoSEQ multiplex PCR; in TCRdb, only in-frame clones are kept and a portion is missing. Found here are more than 2 million clones, 95% of them singletons; the top ten hold more than 0.1%. CDR3 length: 14 amino acids. The V gene's germline CDR1 is ENHRY and CDR2 SYGVKD. V was clipped by 0 bases and J by 2 bases, with 6 bases between them. All the donors were Caucasian adults who lived in Nashville, Tennessee. General study findings and limits: Sorted-subset sequencing was shown by rarefaction to be incomplete despite large depth. There were few donors, and this limited the genetic and exposure-history diversity represented.

The V gene is TRBV10-3, the J gene TRBJ2-3; no reliable D call. The receptor was derived from a man between 18 and 35 years old in good health. The sample comprised naive CD4+ T cells sorted from blood. Noted subset: CD45RA+ positively selected. CDR3 in amino acids: CAISESSATDTQYF. The CDR3 DNA is TGTGCCATCAGTGAGTCTTCCGCCACAGATACGCAGTATTTT.